This section outlines one T cell receptor (beta chain) sequence together with its context. This record belongs to a study of blood T cell repertoires in COVID-19. In the study overall: Both acute and convalescent COVID-19 samples were obtained from the United States, Italy and Spain. T cells, B-cell-depleted T cells, or PBMCs provided the cDNA or gDNA that served as material.

Methods used by the authors: Cell counts per sample came from amplifying reference gene primers. The table came from immunoSEQ multiplex PCR; TCRdb's copy has only in-frame clones and leaves some out. V, J and clone size were drawn from that table, and D and trimming were deduced from the DNA. Here the sample spans 65,000 to 95,000 clones, 85% being singletons. The germline V gene encodes CDR1 ENHRY and CDR2 SYGVKD. CDR3 length: 14 amino acids. Trimming cost V 4 bases and J 1 base, with 10 bases left between them. Sample: peripheral blood. The TCR sequence derives from a man older than 75 with active or convalescent COVID-19. V usage is TRBV10-3 and J usage is TRBJ1-1; the D is unclear. The CDR3 loop reads CAISVLSGNTEAFF. The CDR3 coding sequence is TGTGCCATCAGTGTGCTCAGTGGGAACACTGAAGCTTTCTTT.